The clone carrying this T cell receptor (beta chain) came up once. The data derive from a study of blood T cell repertoires in COVID-19. This CDR3 has 13 residues. Germline V gene sequence: CDR1 SQVTM, CDR2 ANQGSEA. J lost 8 bases, V lost 5 bases, and 10 bases had no gene match. Libraries were prepared by immunoSEQ multiplex PCR; TCRdb keeps only in-frame clonotypes and omits some of them. The top ten clones hold 0.9% to 1.2% of a sample with roughly 400,000 clones, more than 80% of them seen once. This sequence originates from a man aged 25 to 40 who had recovered from COVID-19. The chain recombines TRBV29-1 with TRBJ2-7; 9 bases are a match to TRBD1. Sequenced input: PBMCs or T cells enriched from blood (not recorded which). CDR3 in amino acids: CSVPTLGQGKQYF. CDR3 in DNA: TGCAGCGTTCCCACCTTGGGACAGGGAAAGCAGTACTTC.